A selection of T cell receptor beta chains follows, all from one sample in a study of sequential checkpoint blockade in melanoma. Some clones are missing from TCRdb's copy, which holds only in-frame ones; the method was immunoSEQ multiplex PCR. Of just under 20,000 clones in the sample, about 81% were seen once. Material: CD8+ T cells sorted from blood (inferred from file names), obtained from a patient given nivolumab and ipilimumab in sequence. These receptors all come from a human donor with melanoma. Both conserved end residues are part of each CDR3. Fields, in order: clone size, J gene, D gene, V gene, CDR3 protein, CDR3 DNA. The D gene is left open where the match is weak. Some rows have no size entry. The others give once, few or many, or a class for an expanded clone.

abundance: -; j_gene: TRBJ1-1; d_gene: TRBD1; v_gene: TRBV5-6; CDR3aa: CASSSTPGQGNTEAFF; CDR3nt: TGTGCCAGCAGCTCAACTCCGGGACAGGGGAACACTGAAGCTTTCTTT
abundance: -; j_gene: TRBJ1-1; d_gene: -; v_gene: TRBV7-2; CDR3aa: CASNRKGVPTLMNTEAFF; CDR3nt: TGTGCCAGCAACCGTAAGGGGGTCCCCACCCTCATGAACACTGAAGCTTTCTTT
abundance: -; j_gene: TRBJ2-7; d_gene: -; v_gene: TRBV7-9; CDR3aa: CASSLGAPSFEQYF; CDR3nt: TGTGCCAGCAGCTTAGGGGCGCCCTCGTTCGAGCAGTACTTC
abundance: -; j_gene: TRBJ1-5; d_gene: TRBD1; v_gene: TRBV6-1; CDR3aa: CASSGAGTDENQPQHF; CDR3nt: TGTGCCAGCAGTGGAGCCGGGACAGACGAAAATCAGCCCCAGCATTTT
abundance: -; j_gene: TRBJ2-7; d_gene: -; v_gene: TRBV6-5; CDR3aa: CAVGGGEQYF; CDR3nt: TGTGCCGTAGGGGGGGGCGAGCAGTACTTC
abundance: -; j_gene: TRBJ1-5; d_gene: -; v_gene: TRBV7-9; CDR3aa: CASSLAPGSGQPQHF; CDR3nt: TGTGCCAGCAGCTTAGCGCCGGGGAGCGGACAGCCCCAGCATTTT
abundance: -; j_gene: TRBJ1-1; d_gene: TRBD1; v_gene: TRBV27; CDR3aa: CASSLTGADTEAFF; CDR3nt: TGTGCCAGCAGTTTAACAGGGGCCGATACTGAAGCTTTCTTT
abundance: -; j_gene: TRBJ1-1; d_gene: -; v_gene: TRBV7-9; CDR3aa: CASSLTVNTEAFF; CDR3nt: TGTGCCAGCAGCTTAACAGTCAACACTGAAGCTTTCTTT
abundance: -; j_gene: TRBJ1-6; d_gene: -; v_gene: TRBV30; CDR3aa: CAWEQTGDSPLHF; CDR3nt: TGTGCCTGGGAGCAGACGGGAGATTCACCCCTCCACTTT
abundance: -; j_gene: TRBJ1-5; d_gene: -; v_gene: TRBV28; CDR3aa: CASLRRDINQPQHF; CDR3nt: TGTGCCAGCCTTCGCCGGGACATTAATCAGCCCCAGCATTTT
abundance: -; j_gene: TRBJ1-1; d_gene: -; v_gene: TRBV30; CDR3aa: CAWAQETNTEAFF; CDR3nt: TGTGCCTGGGCTCAGGAAACTAACACTGAAGCTTTCTTT
abundance: -; j_gene: TRBJ1-2; d_gene: -; v_gene: TRBV11-2; CDR3aa: CASSLDTQEINYGYTF; CDR3nt: TGTGCCAGCAGCTTAGATACTCAAGAGATAAACTATGGCTACACCTTC
abundance: -; j_gene: TRBJ2-7; d_gene: TRBD2; v_gene: TRBV7-9; CDR3aa: CASSLGDGGARVEQYF; CDR3nt: TGTGCCAGCAGCTTAGGGGACGGGGGGGCGCGTGTCGAGCAGTACTTC
abundance: -; j_gene: TRBJ1-2; d_gene: -; v_gene: TRBV29-1; CDR3aa: CSVQTGLDGGGYTF; CDR3nt: TGCAGCGTTCAGACCGGATTAGACGGGGGTGGCTACACCTTC
abundance: medium-sized; j_gene: TRBJ1-1; d_gene: TRBD1; v_gene: TRBV2; CDR3aa: CASRPGTGGQRAFF; CDR3nt: TGTGCCAGCAGGCCCGGGACAGGGGGACAGAGGGCTTTCTTT
abundance: -; j_gene: TRBJ2-7; d_gene: -; v_gene: TRBV7-9; CDR3aa: CASSLDGVHEQYF; CDR3nt: TGTGCCAGCAGCTTGGATGGAGTACACGAGCAGTACTTC
abundance: -; j_gene: TRBJ1-1; d_gene: -; v_gene: TRBV6-6; CDR3aa: CASSSRVNTEAFF; CDR3nt: TGTGCCAGCAGTTCTCGAGTGAACACTGAAGCTTTCTTT
abundance: -; j_gene: TRBJ2-1; d_gene: -; v_gene: TRBV2; CDR3aa: CASSGGEYNEQFF; CDR3nt: TGTGCCAGCAGCGGCGGGGAGTACAATGAGCAGTTCTTC
abundance: -; j_gene: TRBJ1-2; d_gene: TRBD1; v_gene: TRBV9; CDR3aa: CASSVGTGQGAGMINYGYTF; CDR3nt: TGTGCCAGCAGCGTCGGGACAGGTCAAGGGGCTGGCATGATAAACTATGGCTACACCTTC
abundance: -; j_gene: TRBJ2-7; d_gene: -; v_gene: TRBV28; CDR3aa: CASSFRGNYEQYF; CDR3nt: TGTGCCAGCAGTTTCAGGGGAAACTACGAGCAGTACTTC
abundance: few; j_gene: TRBJ2-7; d_gene: -; v_gene: TRBV6-6; CDR3aa: CASSWGDSLPSYEQYF; CDR3nt: TGTGCCAGCAGTTGGGGGGACAGTCTCCCCTCCTACGAGCAGTACTTC
abundance: -; j_gene: TRBJ2-7; d_gene: TRBD2; v_gene: TRBV4-2; CDR3aa: CASSQDQGLATYEQYF; CDR3nt: TGTGCCAGCAGCCAAGATCAAGGACTAGCTACCTACGAGCAGTACTTC
abundance: -; j_gene: TRBJ2-5; d_gene: -; v_gene: TRBV27; CDR3aa: CASRLRSPTGEQYF; CDR3nt: TGTGCCAGCAGACTCAGATCACCTACTGGGGAGCAGTACTTC
abundance: -; j_gene: TRBJ2-7; d_gene: -; v_gene: TRBV11-2; CDR3aa: CASSPDTSYEQYF; CDR3nt: TGTGCCAGCAGCCCTGACACCTCCTACGAGCAGTACTTC
abundance: once; j_gene: TRBJ1-6; d_gene: -; v_gene: TRBV4-1; CDR3aa: CASSQVGGENSPLHF; CDR3nt: TGCGCCAGCAGCCAAGTGGGAGGGGAGAATTCACCCCTCCACTTT
abundance: -; j_gene: TRBJ2-6; d_gene: -; v_gene: TRBV11-2; CDR3aa: CASSLEFGPGANVLTF; CDR3nt: TGTGCCAGCAGCTTAGAATTCGGTCCCGGGGCCAACGTCCTGACTTTC
abundance: -; j_gene: TRBJ2-7; d_gene: -; v_gene: TRBV10-2; CDR3aa: CASSESSYEQYF; CDR3nt: TGCGCCAGCAGTGAGTCGAGTTACGAGCAGTACTTC
abundance: -; j_gene: TRBJ1-5; d_gene: -; v_gene: TRBV6-1; CDR3aa: CASRGLRDTWAPQHF; CDR3nt: TGTGCCAGCAGGGGCCTTAGGGACACTTGGGCGCCCCAGCATTTT
abundance: -; j_gene: TRBJ1-2; d_gene: -; v_gene: TRBV27; CDR3aa: CASSLGQNYGYTF; CDR3nt: TGTGCCAGCAGTTTAGGTCAGAACTATGGCTACACCTTC
abundance: -; j_gene: TRBJ1-1; d_gene: TRBD1; v_gene: TRBV11-2; CDR3aa: CASSLSRQGTNTEAFF; CDR3nt: TGTGCCAGCAGCTTATCGAGACAGGGGACGAACACTGAAGCTTTCTTT
abundance: -; j_gene: TRBJ1-1; d_gene: -; v_gene: TRBV4-1; CDR3aa: CASSQEYPDSQRPFF; CDR3nt: TGCGCCAGCAGCCAAGAATACCCCGATAGCCAAAGACCTTTCTTT
abundance: -; j_gene: TRBJ2-7; d_gene: -; v_gene: TRBV10-3; CDR3aa: CAISGGLAGGEQYF; CDR3nt: TGTGCCATCAGTGGAGGGCTAGCCGGGGGCGAGCAGTACTTC
abundance: -; j_gene: TRBJ2-7; d_gene: -; v_gene: TRBV28; CDR3aa: CASRPEGGTYEQYF; CDR3nt: TGTGCCAGCAGGCCAGAGGGCGGGACCTACGAGCAGTACTTC
abundance: -; j_gene: TRBJ2-7; d_gene: -; v_gene: TRBV2; CDR3aa: CASSEWRGGTGAYEQYF; CDR3nt: TGTGCCAGCAGTGAATGGAGAGGTGGGACGGGGGCCTACGAGCAGTACTTC
abundance: -; j_gene: TRBJ2-7; d_gene: TRBD2; v_gene: TRBV7-9; CDR3aa: CASSLVLAGAGYEQYF; CDR3nt: TGTGCCAGCAGCTTAGTACTAGCGGGAGCCGGATACGAGCAGTACTTC
abundance: -; j_gene: TRBJ1-5; d_gene: TRBD1; v_gene: TRBV18; CDR3aa: CASSPRGTDSNQPQHF; CDR3nt: TGTGCCAGCTCACCACGAGGGACAGATAGCAATCAGCCCCAGCATTTT
abundance: once; j_gene: TRBJ2-7; d_gene: -; v_gene: TRBV7-6; CDR3aa: CASSLVPLASGVYEQYF; CDR3nt: TGTGCCAGCAGCTTGGTCCCCCTGGCGTCTGGAGTCTACGAGCAGTACTTC
abundance: -; j_gene: TRBJ1-5; d_gene: -; v_gene: TRBV10-3; CDR3aa: CAISAGVNQPQHF; CDR3nt: TGTGCCATCAGTGCCGGGGTCAATCAGCCCCAGCATTTT
abundance: -; j_gene: TRBJ1-3; d_gene: TRBD1; v_gene: TRBV11-2; CDR3aa: CASSLDTGGFGNTIYF; CDR3nt: TGTGCCAGCAGCTTAGATACAGGGGGTTTTGGAAACACCATATATTTT
abundance: few; j_gene: TRBJ1-2; d_gene: -; v_gene: TRBV6-4; CDR3aa: CASSAEPGRRDGYTF; CDR3nt: TGTGCCAGCAGTGCCGAACCGGGTCGTCGGGATGGCTACACCTTC
abundance: -; j_gene: TRBJ2-7; d_gene: TRBD1; v_gene: TRBV7-9; CDR3aa: CASSSGGAVDEQYF; CDR3nt: TGTGCCAGCAGCTCAGGGGGCGCGGTCGACGAGCAGTACTTC
abundance: -; j_gene: TRBJ2-7; d_gene: -; v_gene: TRBV6-6; CDR3aa: CASYSFGSYEQYF; CDR3nt: TGTGCCAGTTACTCATTCGGCTCCTACGAGCAGTACTTC
abundance: -; j_gene: TRBJ2-7; d_gene: TRBD2; v_gene: TRBV28; CDR3aa: CASRVTGTSDYEQYF; CDR3nt: TGTGCCAGCAGGGTTACCGGGACTAGTGACTACGAGCAGTACTTC
abundance: -; j_gene: TRBJ1-4; d_gene: -; v_gene: TRBV7-9; CDR3aa: CASSLASGVLEKLFF; CDR3nt: TGTGCCAGCAGCTTAGCGAGCGGGGTATTAGAAAAACTGTTTTTT
abundance: -; j_gene: TRBJ2-6; d_gene: -; v_gene: TRBV10-3; CDR3aa: CAISEERQGWRSGANVLTF; CDR3nt: TGTGCCATCAGTGAGGAACGTCAGGGTTGGAGATCTGGGGCCAACGTCCTGACTTTC
abundance: -; j_gene: TRBJ2-7; d_gene: -; v_gene: TRBV27; CDR3aa: CASSFSGNYEQYF; CDR3nt: TGTGCCAGCAGTTTCAGCGGAAACTACGAGCAGTACTTC
abundance: -; j_gene: TRBJ2-7; d_gene: -; v_gene: TRBV5-1; CDR3aa: CASSQQATSYEQYF; CDR3nt: TGCGCCAGCAGCCAACAGGCAACATCCTACGAGCAGTACTTC
abundance: -; j_gene: TRBJ2-7; d_gene: TRBD2; v_gene: TRBV16; CDR3aa: CASSRPTSGAYEQYF; CDR3nt: TGTGCCAGCAGCCGTCCAACTAGCGGAGCCTACGAGCAGTACTTC
abundance: -; j_gene: TRBJ2-7; d_gene: -; v_gene: TRBV20-1; CDR3aa: CSATQGGEQYF; CDR3nt: TGCAGTGCTACTCAGGGGGGCGAGCAGTACTTC
abundance: -; j_gene: TRBJ2-7; d_gene: -; v_gene: TRBV28; CDR3aa: CAGSLNPSYEQYF; CDR3nt: TGTGCCGGCAGTCTAAACCCCTCCTACGAGCAGTACTTC
abundance: -; j_gene: TRBJ2-7; d_gene: -; v_gene: TRBV6-6; CDR3aa: CASSYDINYEQYF; CDR3nt: TGTGCCAGCAGTTACGATATCAACTACGAGCAGTACTTC
abundance: -; j_gene: TRBJ2-7; d_gene: -; v_gene: TRBV6-1; CDR3aa: CASSALGSSYEQYF; CDR3nt: TGTGCCAGCAGTGCCCTTGGGAGTTCCTACGAGCAGTACTTC
abundance: -; j_gene: TRBJ1-2; d_gene: -; v_gene: TRBV27; CDR3aa: CASSSGVPNYGYTF; CDR3nt: TGTGCCAGCAGTTCGGGGGTCCCTAACTATGGCTACACCTTC